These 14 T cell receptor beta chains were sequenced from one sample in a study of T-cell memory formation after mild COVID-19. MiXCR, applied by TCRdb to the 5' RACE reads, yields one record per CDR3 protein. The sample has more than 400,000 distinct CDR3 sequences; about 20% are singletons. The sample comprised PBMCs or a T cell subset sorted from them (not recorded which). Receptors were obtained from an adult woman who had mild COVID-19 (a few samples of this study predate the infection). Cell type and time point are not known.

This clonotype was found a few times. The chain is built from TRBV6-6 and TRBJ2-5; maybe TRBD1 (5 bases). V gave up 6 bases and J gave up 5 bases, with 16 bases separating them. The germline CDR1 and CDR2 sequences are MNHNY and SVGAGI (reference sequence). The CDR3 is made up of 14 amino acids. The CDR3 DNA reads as TGTGCCAGCAGCCGTTCCGGACAAGGGGAGACCCAGTACTTC. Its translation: CASSRSGQGETQYF.

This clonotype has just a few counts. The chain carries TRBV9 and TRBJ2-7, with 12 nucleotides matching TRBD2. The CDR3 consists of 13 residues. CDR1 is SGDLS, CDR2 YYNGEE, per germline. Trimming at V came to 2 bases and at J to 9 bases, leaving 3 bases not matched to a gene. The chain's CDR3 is CASSVGTSGWQYF. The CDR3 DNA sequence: TGTGCCAGCAGCGTCGGGACTAGCGGGTGGCAGTACTTC.

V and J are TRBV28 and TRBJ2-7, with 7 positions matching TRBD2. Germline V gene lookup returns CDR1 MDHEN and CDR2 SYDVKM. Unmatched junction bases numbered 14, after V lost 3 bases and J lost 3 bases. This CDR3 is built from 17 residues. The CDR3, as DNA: TGTGCCAGCAGTTTCCCGGCGGGAGTCCCCGGGGGCTACGAGCAGTACTTC. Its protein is CASSFPAGVPGGYEQYF.

The DNA of the CDR3 is TGTGCCAGCAGCTTAGGGGACAGGGGGCGAGGGAGGACTGAAGCTTTCTTT. Protein product: CASSLGDRGRGRTEAFF. The gene calls are TRBV7-8 and TRBJ1-1, with 12 nucleotides matching TRBD1. CDR1 and CDR2 (germline): SGHVS, FQNEAQ. The CDR3 covers 17 residues. The V and J ends lost 1 base and 5 bases, in that order; junction bases with no gene match: 8.

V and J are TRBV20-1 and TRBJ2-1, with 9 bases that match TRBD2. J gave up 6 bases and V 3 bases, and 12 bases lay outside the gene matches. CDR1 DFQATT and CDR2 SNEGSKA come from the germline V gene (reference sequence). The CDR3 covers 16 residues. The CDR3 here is CSARKPGLAPPNEQFF. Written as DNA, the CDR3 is TGCAGTGCTAGGAAACCGGGACTAGCTCCCCCCAATGAGCAGTTCTTC.

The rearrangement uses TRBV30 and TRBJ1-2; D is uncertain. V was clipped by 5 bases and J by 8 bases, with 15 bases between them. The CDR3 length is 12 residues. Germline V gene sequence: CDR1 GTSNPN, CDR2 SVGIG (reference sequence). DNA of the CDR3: TGTGCCTGGGGGCTTGGGCTGGAGGGCTACACCTTC. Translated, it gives CAWGLGLEGYTF. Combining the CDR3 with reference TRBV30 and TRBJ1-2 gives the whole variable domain SQTIHQWPATLVQPVGSPLSLECTVEGTSNPNLYWYRQAAGRGLQLLFYSVGIGQISSEVPQNLSASRPQDRQFILSSKKLLLSDSGFYLCAWGLGLEGYTFGSGTRLTVV.

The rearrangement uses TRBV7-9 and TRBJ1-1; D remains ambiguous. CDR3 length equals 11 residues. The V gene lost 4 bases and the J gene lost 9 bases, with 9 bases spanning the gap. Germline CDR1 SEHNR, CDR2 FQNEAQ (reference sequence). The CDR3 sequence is CASSSALKAFF. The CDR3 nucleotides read TGTGCCAGCAGCTCCGCGTTAAAAGCTTTCTTT.

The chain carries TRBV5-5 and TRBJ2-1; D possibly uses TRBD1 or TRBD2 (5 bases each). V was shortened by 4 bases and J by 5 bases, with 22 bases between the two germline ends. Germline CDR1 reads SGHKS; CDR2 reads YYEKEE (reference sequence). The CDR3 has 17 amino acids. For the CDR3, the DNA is TGTGCCAGCAGCCCCGGGACGGGTGCCGGTGATAACAATGAGCAGTTCTTC. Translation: CASSPGTGAGDNNEQFF.

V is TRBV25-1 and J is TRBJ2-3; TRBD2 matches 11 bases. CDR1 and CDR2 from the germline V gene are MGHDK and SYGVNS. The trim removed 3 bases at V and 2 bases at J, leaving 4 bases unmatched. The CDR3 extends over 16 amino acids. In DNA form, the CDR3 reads TGTGCCAGCAGTGATCTAGCGGGAGGCCCCACAGATACGCAGTATTTT. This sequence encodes CASSDLAGGPTDTQYF.

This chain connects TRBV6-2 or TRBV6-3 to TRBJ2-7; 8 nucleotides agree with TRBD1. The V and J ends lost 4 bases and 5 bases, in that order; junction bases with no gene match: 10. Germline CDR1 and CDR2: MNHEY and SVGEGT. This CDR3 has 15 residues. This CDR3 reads CASSSSGTGIDEQYF. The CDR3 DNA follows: TGTGCCAGCAGTTCCTCCGGGACAGGAATCGACGAGCAGTACTTC.

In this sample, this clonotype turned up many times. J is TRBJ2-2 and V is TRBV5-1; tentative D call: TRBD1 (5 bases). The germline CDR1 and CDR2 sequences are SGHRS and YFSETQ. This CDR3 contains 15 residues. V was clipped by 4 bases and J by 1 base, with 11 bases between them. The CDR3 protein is CASSATGQNTGELFF. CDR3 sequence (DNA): TGCGCCAGCAGCGCCACAGGTCAGAACACCGGGGAGCTGTTTTTT.

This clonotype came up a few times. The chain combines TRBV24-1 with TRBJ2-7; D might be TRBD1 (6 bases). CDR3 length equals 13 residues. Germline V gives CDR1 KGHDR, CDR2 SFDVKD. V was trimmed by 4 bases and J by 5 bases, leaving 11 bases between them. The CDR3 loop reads CATSEQGNNEQYF. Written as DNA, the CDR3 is TGTGCCACCAGTGAACAGGGTAACAACGAGCAGTACTTC.

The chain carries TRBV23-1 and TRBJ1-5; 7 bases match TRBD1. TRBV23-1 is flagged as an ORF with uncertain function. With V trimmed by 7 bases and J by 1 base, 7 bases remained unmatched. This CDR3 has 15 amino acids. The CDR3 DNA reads TGCGCCAGCACCCAGGACAGGACGAGCAATCAGCCCCAGCATTTT. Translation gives CASTQDRTSNQPQHF.

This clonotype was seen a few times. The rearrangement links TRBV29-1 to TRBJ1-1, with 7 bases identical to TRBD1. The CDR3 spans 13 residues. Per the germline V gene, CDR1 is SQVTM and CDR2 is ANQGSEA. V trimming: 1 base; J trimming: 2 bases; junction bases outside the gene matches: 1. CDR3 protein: CSVEAGGNTEAFF. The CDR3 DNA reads TGCAGCGTTGAAGCAGGGGGAAACACTGAAGCTTTCTTT.